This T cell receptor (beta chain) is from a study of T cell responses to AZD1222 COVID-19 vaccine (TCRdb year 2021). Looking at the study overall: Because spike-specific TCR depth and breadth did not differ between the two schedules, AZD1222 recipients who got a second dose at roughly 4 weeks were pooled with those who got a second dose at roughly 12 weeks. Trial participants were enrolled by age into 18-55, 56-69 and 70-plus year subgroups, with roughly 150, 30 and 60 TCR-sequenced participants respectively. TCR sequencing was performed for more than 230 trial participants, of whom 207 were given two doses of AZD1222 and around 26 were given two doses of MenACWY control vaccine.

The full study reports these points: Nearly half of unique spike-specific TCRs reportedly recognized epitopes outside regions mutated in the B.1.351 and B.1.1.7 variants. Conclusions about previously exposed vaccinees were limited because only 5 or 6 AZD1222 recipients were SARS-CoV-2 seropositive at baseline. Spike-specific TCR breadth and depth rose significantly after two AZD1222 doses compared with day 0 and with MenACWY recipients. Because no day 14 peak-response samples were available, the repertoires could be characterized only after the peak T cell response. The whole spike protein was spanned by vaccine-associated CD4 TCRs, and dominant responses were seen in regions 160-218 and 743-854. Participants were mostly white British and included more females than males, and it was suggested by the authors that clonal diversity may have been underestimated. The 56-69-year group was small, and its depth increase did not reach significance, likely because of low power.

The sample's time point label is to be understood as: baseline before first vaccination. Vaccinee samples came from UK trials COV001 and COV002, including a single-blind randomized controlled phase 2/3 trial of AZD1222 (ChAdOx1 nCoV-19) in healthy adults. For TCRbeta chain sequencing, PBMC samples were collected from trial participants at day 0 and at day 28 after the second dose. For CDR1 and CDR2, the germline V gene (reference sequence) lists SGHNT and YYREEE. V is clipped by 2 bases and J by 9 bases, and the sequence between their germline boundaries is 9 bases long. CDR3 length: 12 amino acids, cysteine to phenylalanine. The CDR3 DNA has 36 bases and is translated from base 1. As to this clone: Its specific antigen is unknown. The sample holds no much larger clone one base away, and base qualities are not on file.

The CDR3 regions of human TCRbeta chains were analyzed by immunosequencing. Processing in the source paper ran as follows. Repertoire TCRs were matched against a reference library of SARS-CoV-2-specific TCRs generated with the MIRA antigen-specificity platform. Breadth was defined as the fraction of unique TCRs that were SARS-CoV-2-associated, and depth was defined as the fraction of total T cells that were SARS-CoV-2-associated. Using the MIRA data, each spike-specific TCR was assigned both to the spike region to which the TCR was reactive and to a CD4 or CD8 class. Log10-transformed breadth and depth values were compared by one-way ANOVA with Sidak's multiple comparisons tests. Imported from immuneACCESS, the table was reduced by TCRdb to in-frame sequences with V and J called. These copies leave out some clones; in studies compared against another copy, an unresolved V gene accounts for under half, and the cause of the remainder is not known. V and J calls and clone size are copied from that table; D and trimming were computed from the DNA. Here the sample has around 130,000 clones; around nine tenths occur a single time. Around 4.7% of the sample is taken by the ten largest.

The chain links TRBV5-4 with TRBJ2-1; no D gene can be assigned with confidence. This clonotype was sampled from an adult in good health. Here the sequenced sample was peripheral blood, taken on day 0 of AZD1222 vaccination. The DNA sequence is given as TGTGCCAGCAGCTTCGTCCCCACTGAGCAGTTCTTC. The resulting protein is CASSFVPTEQFF.